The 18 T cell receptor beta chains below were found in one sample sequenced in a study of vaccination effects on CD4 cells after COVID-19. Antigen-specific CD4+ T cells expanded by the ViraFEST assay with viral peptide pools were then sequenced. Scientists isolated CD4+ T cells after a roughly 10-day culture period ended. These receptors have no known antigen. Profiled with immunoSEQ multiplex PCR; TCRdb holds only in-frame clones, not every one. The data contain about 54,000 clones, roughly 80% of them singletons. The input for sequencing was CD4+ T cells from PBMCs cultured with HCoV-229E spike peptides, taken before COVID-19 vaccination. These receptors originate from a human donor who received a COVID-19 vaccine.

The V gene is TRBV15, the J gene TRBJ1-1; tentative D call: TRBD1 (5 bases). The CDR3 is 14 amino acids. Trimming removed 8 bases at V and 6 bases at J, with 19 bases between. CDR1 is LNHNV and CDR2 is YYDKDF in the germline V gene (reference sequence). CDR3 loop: CATRLGGGGAEAFF. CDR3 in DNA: TGTGCCACCCGACTCGGGGGAGGAGGCGCTGAAGCTTTCTTT.

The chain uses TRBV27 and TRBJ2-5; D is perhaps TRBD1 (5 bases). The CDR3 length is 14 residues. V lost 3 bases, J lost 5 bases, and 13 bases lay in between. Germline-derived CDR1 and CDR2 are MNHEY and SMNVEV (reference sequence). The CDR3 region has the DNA TGTGCCAGCAGTTTGGGGCCACACAGCGAGACCCAGTACTTC. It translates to CASSLGPHSETQYF.

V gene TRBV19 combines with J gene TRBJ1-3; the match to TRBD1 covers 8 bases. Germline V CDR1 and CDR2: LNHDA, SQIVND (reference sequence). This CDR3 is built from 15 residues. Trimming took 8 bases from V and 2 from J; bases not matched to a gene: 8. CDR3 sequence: CASRPRGQAGNTIYF. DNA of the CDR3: TGTGCCAGTCGCCCCAGGGGGCAGGCTGGAAACACCATATATTTT.

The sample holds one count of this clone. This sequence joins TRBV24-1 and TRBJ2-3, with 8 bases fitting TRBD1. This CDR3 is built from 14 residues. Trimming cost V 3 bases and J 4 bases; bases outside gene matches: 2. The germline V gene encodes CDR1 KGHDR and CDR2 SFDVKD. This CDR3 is CATSDPTGADTQYF. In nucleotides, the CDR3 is TGTGCCACCAGTGATCCGACAGGGGCAGATACGCAGTATTTT.

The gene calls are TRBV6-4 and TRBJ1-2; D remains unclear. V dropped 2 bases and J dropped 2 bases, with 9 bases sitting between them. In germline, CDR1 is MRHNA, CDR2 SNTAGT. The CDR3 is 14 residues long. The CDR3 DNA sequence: TGTGCCAGCAGTGACCAGACGACAAACTATGGCTACACCTTC. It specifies CASSDQTTNYGYTF.

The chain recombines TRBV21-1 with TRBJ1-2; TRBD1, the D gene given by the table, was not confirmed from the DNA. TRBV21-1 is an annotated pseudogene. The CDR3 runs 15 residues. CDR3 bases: TGTGCCAGCATGGTAGGGGACAGCGGAAACTATGGCTACACCTTC. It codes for CASMVGDSGNYGYTF.

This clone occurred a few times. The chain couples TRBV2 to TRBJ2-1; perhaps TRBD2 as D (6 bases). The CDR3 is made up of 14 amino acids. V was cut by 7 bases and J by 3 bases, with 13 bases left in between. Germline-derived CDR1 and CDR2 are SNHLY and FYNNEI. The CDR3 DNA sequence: TGTGCCAGCACTGGGAGGTTCCTCTACAATGAGCAGTTCTTC. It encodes CASTGRFLYNEQFF. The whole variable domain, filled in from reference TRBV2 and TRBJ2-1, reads EPEVTQTPSHQVTQMGQEVILRCVPISNHLYFYWYRQILGQKVEFLVSFYNNEISEKSEIFDDQFSVERPDGSNFTLKIRSTKLEDSAMYFCASTGRFLYNEQFFGPGTRLTVL.

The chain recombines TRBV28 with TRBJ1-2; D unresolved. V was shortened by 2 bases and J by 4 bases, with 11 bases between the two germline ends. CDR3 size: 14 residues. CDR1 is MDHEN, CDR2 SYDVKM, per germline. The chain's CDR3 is CASSLAQPTYGYTF. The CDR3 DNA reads TGTGCCAGCAGTTTAGCCCAGCCGACCTATGGCTACACCTTC.

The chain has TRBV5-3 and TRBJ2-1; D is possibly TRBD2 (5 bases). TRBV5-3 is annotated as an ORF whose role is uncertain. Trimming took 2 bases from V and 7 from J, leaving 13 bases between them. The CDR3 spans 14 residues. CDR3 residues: CARSLTRRVNEQFF. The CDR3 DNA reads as TGTGCCAGAAGCTTAACTAGGCGGGTTAATGAGCAGTTCTTC.

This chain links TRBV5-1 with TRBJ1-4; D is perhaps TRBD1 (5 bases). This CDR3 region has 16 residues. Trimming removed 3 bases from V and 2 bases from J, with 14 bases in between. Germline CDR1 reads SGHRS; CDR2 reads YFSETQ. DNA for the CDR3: TGCGCCAGCAGCTCAATTCCGGGACTGACTAATGAAAAACTGTTTTTT. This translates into CASSSIPGLTNEKLFF. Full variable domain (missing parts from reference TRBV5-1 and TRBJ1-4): KAGVTQTPRYLIKTRGQQVTLSCSPISGHRSVSWYQQTPGQGLQFLFEYFSETQRNKGNFPGRFSGRQFSNSRSEMNVSTLELGDSALYLCASSSIPGLTNEKLFFGSGTQLSVL.

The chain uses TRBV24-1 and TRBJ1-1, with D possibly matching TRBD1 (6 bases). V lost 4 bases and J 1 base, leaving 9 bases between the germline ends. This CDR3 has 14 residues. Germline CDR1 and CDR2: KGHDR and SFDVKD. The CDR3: CATSDPGENTEAFF. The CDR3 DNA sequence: TGTGCCACCAGTGACCCAGGGGAGAACACTGAAGCTTTCTTT.

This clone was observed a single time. The CDR3 spells CASSSRRPGQVDTQYF. As DNA, the CDR3 is TGTGCCAGCTCATCGCGACGGCCGGGGCAGGTAGATACGCAGTATTTT. This chain links TRBV18 with TRBJ2-3; either TRBD1 or TRBD2 may fit D (5 bases each). With 5 bases removed from V and 5 bases from J, the gap between germline ends came to 20 bases. This CDR3 comprises 16 residues. CDR1 is KGHSH, CDR2 LQKENI, per germline.

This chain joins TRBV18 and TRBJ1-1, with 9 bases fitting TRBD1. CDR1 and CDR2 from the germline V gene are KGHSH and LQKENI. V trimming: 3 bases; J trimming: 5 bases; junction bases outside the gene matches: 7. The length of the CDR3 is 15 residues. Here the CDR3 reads CASSPPGQGGTEAFF. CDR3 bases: TGTGCCAGCTCACCTCCGGGACAGGGAGGGACTGAAGCTTTCTTT.

This CDR3 is CASSQLHGYTF. CDR3 sequence (DNA): TGTGCCAGCAGCCAACTACACGGCTACACCTTC. The V and J genes are TRBV3-1 (or the pseudogene TRBV3-2) and TRBJ1-2; D gene uncertain. This CDR3 has 11 amino acids. Trimming removed 2 bases at V and 8 bases at J, with 6 bases between. Germline V gene data show CDR1 as LGHDT and CDR2 as YNNKEL (reference sequence).

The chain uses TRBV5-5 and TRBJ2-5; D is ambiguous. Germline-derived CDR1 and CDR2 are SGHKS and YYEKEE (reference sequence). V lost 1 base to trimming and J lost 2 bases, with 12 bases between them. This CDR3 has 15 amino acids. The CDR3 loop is CASSLLLKLQETQYF. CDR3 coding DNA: TGTGCCAGCAGCTTGCTTTTAAAACTACAAGAGACCCAGTACTTC.

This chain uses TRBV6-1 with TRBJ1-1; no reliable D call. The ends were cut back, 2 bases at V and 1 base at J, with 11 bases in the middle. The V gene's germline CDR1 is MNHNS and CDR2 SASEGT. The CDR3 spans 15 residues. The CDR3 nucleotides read TGTGCCAGCAGTGAAAAGTGGCAGCCGAACACTGAAGCTTTCTTT. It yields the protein CASSEKWQPNTEAFF.

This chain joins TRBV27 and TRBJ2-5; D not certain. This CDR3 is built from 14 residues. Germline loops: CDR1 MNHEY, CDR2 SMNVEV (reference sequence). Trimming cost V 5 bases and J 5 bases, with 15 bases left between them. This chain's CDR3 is CASSALQTRETQYF. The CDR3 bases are TGTGCCAGCAGTGCATTACAGACGAGGGAGACCCAGTACTTC.

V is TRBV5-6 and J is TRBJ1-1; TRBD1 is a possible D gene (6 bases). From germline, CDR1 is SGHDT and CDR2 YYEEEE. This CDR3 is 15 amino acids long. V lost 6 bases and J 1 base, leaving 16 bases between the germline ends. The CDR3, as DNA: TGTGCCAGCACTGGGGCAGGGGAAGGGAACACTGAAGCTTTCTTT. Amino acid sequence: CASTGAGEGNTEAFF.